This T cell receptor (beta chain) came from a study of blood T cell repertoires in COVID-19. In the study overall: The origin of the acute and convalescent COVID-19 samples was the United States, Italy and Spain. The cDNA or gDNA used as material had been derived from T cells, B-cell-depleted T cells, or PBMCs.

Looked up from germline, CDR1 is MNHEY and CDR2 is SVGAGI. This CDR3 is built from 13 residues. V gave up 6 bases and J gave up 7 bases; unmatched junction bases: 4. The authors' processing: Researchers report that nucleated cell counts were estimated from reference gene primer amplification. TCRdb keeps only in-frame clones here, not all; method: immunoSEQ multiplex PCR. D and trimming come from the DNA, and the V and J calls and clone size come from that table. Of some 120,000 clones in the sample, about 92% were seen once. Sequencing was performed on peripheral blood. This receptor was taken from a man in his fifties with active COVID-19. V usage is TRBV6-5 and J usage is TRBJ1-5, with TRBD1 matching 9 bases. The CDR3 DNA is TGTGCCAGCAGCGAGGACAGGGGACAGCCCCAGCATTTT. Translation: CASSEDRGQPQHF.